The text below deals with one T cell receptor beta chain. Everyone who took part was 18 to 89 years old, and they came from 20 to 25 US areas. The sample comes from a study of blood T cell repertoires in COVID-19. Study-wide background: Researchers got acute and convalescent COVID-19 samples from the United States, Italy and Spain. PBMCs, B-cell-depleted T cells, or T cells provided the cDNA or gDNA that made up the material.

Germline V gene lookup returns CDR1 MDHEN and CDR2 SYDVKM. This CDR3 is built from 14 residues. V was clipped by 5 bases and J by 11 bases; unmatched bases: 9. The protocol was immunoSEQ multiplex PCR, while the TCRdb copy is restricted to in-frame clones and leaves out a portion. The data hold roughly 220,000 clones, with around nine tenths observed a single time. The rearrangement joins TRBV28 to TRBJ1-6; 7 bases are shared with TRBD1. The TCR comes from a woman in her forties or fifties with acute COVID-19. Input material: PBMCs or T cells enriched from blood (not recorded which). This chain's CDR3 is CASSLRQGRTPLHF. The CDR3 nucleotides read TGTGCCAGCAGTCTGAGACAGGGTAGGACACCCCTCCACTTT.